Listed below are T cell receptor beta chains from one sample, sequenced in a study of T-cell memory formation after mild COVID-19. TCRdb recomputed calls from the 5' RACE reads with MiXCR, one row per CDR3 protein. The sample consists of around 150,000 distinct CDR3 sequences, 11% of them appearing once. Sequencing was done on a sample of PBMCs or a T cell subset sorted from them (not recorded which). The receptors come from a man younger than 30 who had mild COVID-19 (a few samples of this study predate the infection). Cell type and time point are not known. The CDR3 runs from the conserved cysteine through the conserved F or W.

v_call	j_call	cdr3_aa
TRBV7-3	TRBJ2-1	CASSPDRGTYNEQFF
TRBV20-1	TRBJ2-3	CSTGSGGKDTQYF
TRBV12-3/TRBV12-4	TRBJ2-2	CASSLAGSNTGELFF
TRBV7-9	TRBJ1-6	CASSLDPGPLHF
TRBV5-1	TRBJ1-1	CASSANSGQGEAFF
TRBV24-1	TRBJ1-2	CATRGQEGGYTF
TRBV7-2	TRBJ2-5	CASSPWTGVETQYF
TRBV18	TRBJ1-2	CASSPSNPSGTNYGYTF
TRBV3-1	TRBJ1-2	CASSQHPSNYGYTF
TRBV5-6	TRBJ1-5	CASTLRGQTNQPQHF
TRBV10-3	TRBJ2-5	CATGTGARETQYF
TRBV4-2	TRBJ1-2	CASSQDYTAGLGDGYTF
TRBV11-3	TRBJ2-2	CASSLLVGELFF
TRBV10-3	TRBJ2-3	CAISESSISGSTDTQYF
TRBV3-1	TRBJ2-7	CASSQIATGGNEQYF
TRBV6-2/TRBV6-3	TRBJ1-1	CASSYPTARRTEAFF
TRBV7-9	TRBJ1-5	CASSPDMNQPQHF
TRBV14	TRBJ1-2	CARGARHLFNYGYTF
TRBV4-3	TRBJ1-6	CASSQAGGNSPLHF
TRBV20-1	TRBJ1-2	CSAPQGARGYGYTF
TRBV7-2	TRBJ2-3	CASEWRNTDTQYF
TRBV20-1	TRBJ2-7	CSARLSVTRYEQYF
TRBV3-1	TRBJ2-1	CASSPQGLRANEQFF
TRBV29-1	TRBJ2-1	CSVLPGTGGNHNEQFF